Listed here are 20 T cell receptor beta chains from one sample, sequenced in a study of blood T cell repertoires in COVID-19. Repertoires were generated with immunoSEQ multiplex PCR, while TCRdb's copy carries only in-frame clones and drops some. This table holds a few hundred thousand clones, around 89% found once. The sequenced material came from peripheral blood. Every receptor here comes from a young woman with COVID-19, enrolled during active disease.

This clone has more than one count but fewer than ten. The DNA of the CDR3 is TGTGCCACCAGTGATTCCGGTAGGGCGGGAGGCAACAATGAGCAGTTCTTC. This codes for CATSDSGRAGGNNEQFF. The chain has TRBV24-1 and TRBJ2-1; the match to TRBD2 covers 8 bases. The CDR3 has 17 amino acids. Germline V gene sequence: CDR1 KGHDR, CDR2 SFDVKD. With V trimmed by 2 bases and J by 5 bases, 10 bases remained unmatched.

This chain links TRBV9 with TRBJ1-2; TRBD1 aligns across 11 bases. Looked up from germline, CDR1 is SGDLS and CDR2 is YYNGEE. V was clipped by 3 bases and J by 5 bases; unmatched bases: 9. CDR3 length equals 16 residues. The CDR3 DNA is TGTGCCAGCAGCGAGGGGGACAGGGGGATAAGTTATGGCTACACCTTC. It translates to CASSEGDRGISYGYTF.

The chain links TRBV6-4 to TRBJ2-1; TRBD1 matches 8 bases. The CDR3 has 15 amino acids. Germline assignment: CDR1 MRHNA and CDR2 SNTAGT. V trimming: 6 bases; J trimming: 0 bases; junction bases outside the gene matches: 4. The CDR3 region is CASSRQGSSYNEQFF. In DNA, the CDR3 is TGTGCCAGCAGCCGACAGGGGAGCTCCTACAATGAGCAGTTCTTC.

V usage is TRBV15 and J usage is TRBJ1-5; no definite D call. The CDR3 has 12 residues. V lost 0 bases and J lost 6, with 3 bases in between. Germline lookup yields CDR1 LNHNV and CDR2 YYDKDF (reference sequence). CDR3 loop: CATSRDSQPQHF. CDR3 nucleotide sequence: TGTGCCACCAGCAGAGATAGTCAGCCCCAGCATTTT.

The V gene is TRBV7-2, the J gene TRBJ2-7; D gene uncertain. The CDR3 is 13 residues long. Germline CDR1 reads SGHTA; CDR2 reads FQGNSA. V dropped 2 bases and J dropped 5 bases, with 10 bases sitting between them. CDR3 coding DNA: TGTGCCAGCAGCTTAAACAGAGTCGACGAGCAGTACGTC. Translated: CASSLNRVDEQYV.

The chain employs TRBV29-1 and TRBJ1-4; TRBD1 matches 11 bases. V lost 6 bases to trimming and J lost 2 bases; unmatched junction nucleotides: 5. In germline, CDR1 is SQVTM, CDR2 ANQGSEA. This CDR3 has 15 residues. The CDR3 reads CSVLGQGATNEKLFF. In nucleotides, the CDR3 is TGCAGCGTCCTCGGACAGGGGGCGACTAATGAAAAACTGTTTTTT.

This clone was counted only a few times. This chain connects TRBV20-1 to TRBJ2-2; TRBD1 agrees at 7 bases. Looked up from germline, CDR1 is DFQATT and CDR2 is SNEGSKA (reference sequence). The CDR3 contains 15 residues. V trimming: 3 bases; J trimming: 5 bases; junction bases outside the gene matches: 9. CDR3 coding DNA: TGCAGTGCTAGTGTCAGGAACAGGGGAACCGGGGAGCTGTTTTTT. Its translation is CSASVRNRGTGELFF.

This clone appeared a few times. This rearrangement joins TRBV19 to TRBJ1-2; the match to TRBD1 covers 11 bases. CDR1 is LNHDA, CDR2 SQIVND, per germline (reference sequence). The CDR3 consists of 15 residues. V lost 3 bases and J lost 8; bases outside the gene matches: 8. The CDR3 nucleotides are TGTGCCAGTAGTATGGACAGGGGGCGCGTGAGAGGCTACACCTTC. Residues: CASSMDRGRVRGYTF.

This clone was observed a single time. The J gene is TRBJ1-2, the V gene TRBV5-5; TRBD1 aligns across 11 bases. CDR3 length equals 14 residues. V lost 3 bases to trimming and J lost 6 bases; unmatched junction nucleotides: 4. Germline V gene lookup returns CDR1 SGHKS and CDR2 YYEKEE (reference sequence). CDR3 region: CASSSRDRGNGYTF. In DNA form, the CDR3 reads TGTGCCAGCAGCTCCCGGGACAGGGGGAATGGCTACACCTTC.

The chain carries TRBV29-1 and TRBJ2-2; possible D gene TRBD2, 5 bases. The CDR3 consists of 14 residues. Trimming removed 0 bases from V and 4 bases from J, with 9 bases in between. Germline values: CDR1 SQVTM, CDR2 ANQGSEA. Here the CDR3 DNA reads TGCAGCGTTGAAGAGAGCGGAAGCACCGGGGAGCTGTTTTTT. Translating gives CSVEESGSTGELFF.

The rearrangement joins TRBV12-3 or TRBV12-4 to TRBJ1-5; D not resolved. The CDR3 loop spans 12 amino acids. Trimming cost V 8 bases and J 6 bases, with 11 bases left between them. Here the CDR3 reads CASAGGGQPQHF. CDR3 DNA: TGTGCCAGCGCCGGAGGTGGTCAGCCCCAGCATTTT.

A single count supports this clone. The J gene is TRBJ2-1, the V gene TRBV12-3 or TRBV12-4; 7 bases are a match to TRBD1. The CDR3 has 13 amino acids. With V trimmed by 3 bases and J by 9 bases, 5 bases remained unmatched. In DNA form, the CDR3 reads TGTGCCAGCAGTTTCGACAGGGTGGCTGAGCAGTTCTTC. Its translation: CASSFDRVAEQFF.

This clone appeared a single time. The V gene is TRBV7-9, the J gene TRBJ2-7; 9 bases agree with TRBD1. This CDR3 is 16 amino acids long. Germline V gene sequence: CDR1 SEHNR, CDR2 FQNEAQ (reference sequence). Trimming took 4 bases from V and 4 from J; bases not matched to a gene: 11. In nucleotides, the CDR3 is TGTGCCAGCAGCTCCACCGGAGGGACAGGGAGGTACGAGCAGTACTTC. Its translation: CASSSTGGTGRYEQYF.

The chain carries TRBV6-5 and TRBJ2-2; 8 bases fit TRBD1. The CDR3 runs to 16 residues. The V gene end was trimmed by 4 bases and the J gene end by 0 bases; junction bases not matched to a gene: 4. Germline V gives CDR1 MNHEY, CDR2 SVGAGI. CDR3 nucleotides: TGTGCCAGCAGTTTAGGACAGGGCTCGAACACCGGGGAGCTGTTTTTT. Protein product: CASSLGQGSNTGELFF.

The chain recombines TRBV28 with TRBJ2-7; D unclear. V was shortened by 3 bases and J by 3 bases, with 9 bases between the two germline ends. The CDR3 extends over 13 amino acids. Germline V lookup: CDR1 MDHEN, CDR2 SYDVKM. Here the CDR3 reads CASSFSRYYEQYF. Written as DNA, the CDR3 is TGTGCCAGCAGTTTTTCGAGGTACTACGAGCAGTACTTC.

This clone was counted a single time. This chain connects TRBV3-1 (or the pseudogene TRBV3-2) to TRBJ1-6; 10 nucleotides line up with TRBD1. From germline, CDR1 is LGHDT and CDR2 YNNKEL (reference sequence). Trimming removed 2 bases from V and 10 bases from J; junction bases left unmatched: 2. CDR3 length: 14 amino acids. DNA for the CDR3: TGTGCCAGCAGCCAACCGGACAGGGGGTCACCCCTCCACTTT. Translated, it gives CASSQPDRGSPLHF.

The count of this clone is one. The chain carries TRBV11-3 and TRBJ2-3, with 7 bases that match TRBD1. V lost 5 bases and J lost 4; bases outside the gene matches: 9. This CDR3 is 15 amino acids long. Germline values: CDR1 SGHNT, CDR2 YENEEA. The CDR3 loop reads CASSPDREEADTQYF. As DNA, the CDR3 is TGTGCCAGCAGCCCCGACAGGGAAGAGGCAGATACGCAGTATTTT.

The genes are TRBV5-1 and TRBJ2-7, with TRBD1 identical over 7 bases. The CDR3 is 16 amino acids. The germline V gene encodes CDR1 SGHRS and CDR2 YFSETQ. Trimming removed 3 bases from V and 2 bases from J; junction bases left unmatched: 11. The CDR3: CASSWQRGPQAYEQYF. CDR3 in DNA: TGCGCCAGCAGCTGGCAAAGGGGGCCACAGGCCTACGAGCAGTACTTC.

This clone came up a few times. The chain has TRBV5-1 and TRBJ1-4; 10 bases match TRBD1. J was trimmed by 1 base and V by 4 bases; bases with no gene match: 4. Germline values: CDR1 SGHRS, CDR2 YFSETQ. The CDR3 runs to 16 residues. The DNA of the CDR3 is TGCGCCAGCAGCGGTAGGACAGGGGGAACTAATGAAAAACTGTTTTTT. Protein sequence: CASSGRTGGTNEKLFF.

The V call is TRBV5-1, the J call TRBJ2-5; TRBD2 matches 12 bases. V lost 2 bases, J lost 0 bases, and 11 bases stayed unmatched. Germline V gene sequence: CDR1 SGHRS, CDR2 YFSETQ. The CDR3 loop spans 19 amino acids. The CDR3 nucleotides read TGCGCCAGCAGCTTCTCGACTAGCGGGGGCACCCTGTACCAAGAGACCCAGTACTTC. Its protein product is CASSFSTSGGTLYQETQYF.